This T cell receptor (beta chain) was sequenced in a study of monozygotic twins with inflammatory bowel disease. The CDR3 sequence is 14 residues long. TCRdb re-called the 5' RACE reads and catalogs CDR3 proteins one per entry, DNA excluded. This sample's clone table lists about 160,000 distinct CDR3 sequences. The chain couples TRBV12-3 or TRBV12-4 to TRBJ2-4; TCRdb designates TRBD1, a call that cannot be tested without DNA. Sequenced sample: blood. The clonotype was recovered from a human donor with ulcerative colitis or Crohn's disease, or a healthy co-twin of an affected twin (not recorded which). CDR3 sequence reads: CASSYYPDRQLQYF.